The present T cell receptor beta chain was sequenced within a study of regulatory T cells in long-lasting Graves disease. Regarding time point: newly diagnosed GD, antithyroid drugs for less than 3 months. RNA from PBMCs was the source of the TCR library. On this clonotype: Its specificity is unknown.

Study results and limitations: Persistent-disease Graves' patients showed less TCR diversity than new cases. Relative to new patients (966), persistent patients exhibited greater sharing of public clonotypes (about 3,000).

Trimming at V came to 6 bases and at J to 2 bases, leaving 6 bases not matched to a gene. Germline CDR1 is SGHAT and CDR2 is FQNNGV. The CDR3 contains 15 residues. TCR beta libraries were built with iRepertoire HTBI primers and Arm-PCR of CDR3 regions. TCRdb re-analysed the multiplex PCR reads in MiXCR, keeping a single row per CDR3 protein. The repertoire holds 350,000 to 450,000 distinct CDR3 sequences, with roughly 15% as singletons. These same records also appear under a second study, on T cells in Graves' hyperthyroidism and ophthalmopathy. From that second work: Initially, a first-round RT-PCR of the TCR CDR3 employed the HTBI primer set. In simple terms, a model built on 13 V-J features told ophthalmopathy apart from stable hyperthyroidism.

The clonotype originates from a woman aged 40 to 50 with Graves disease. This sample comprised peripheral blood mononuclear cells (PBMCs), obtained at new diagnosis, from a patient treated with antithyroid drugs. The chain couples TRBV11-2 to TRBJ2-7, with TRBD2 matching 11 bases. The CDR3 DNA follows: TGTGCCAGCAGAGATAGCGGGAGGGGAACCTACGAGCAGTACTTC. Amino acid sequence: CASRDSGRGTYEQYF.